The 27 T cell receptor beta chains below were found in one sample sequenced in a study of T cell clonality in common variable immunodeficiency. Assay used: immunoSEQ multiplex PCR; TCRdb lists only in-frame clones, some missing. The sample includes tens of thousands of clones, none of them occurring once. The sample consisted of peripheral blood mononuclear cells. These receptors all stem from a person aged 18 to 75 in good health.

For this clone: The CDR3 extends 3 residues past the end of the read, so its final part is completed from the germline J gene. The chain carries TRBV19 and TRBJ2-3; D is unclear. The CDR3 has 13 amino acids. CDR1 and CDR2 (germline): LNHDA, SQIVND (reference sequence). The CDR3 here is CASSISDNQPQYF. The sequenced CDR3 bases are TGTGCCAGTAGTATTTCCGACAATCAGCCG.

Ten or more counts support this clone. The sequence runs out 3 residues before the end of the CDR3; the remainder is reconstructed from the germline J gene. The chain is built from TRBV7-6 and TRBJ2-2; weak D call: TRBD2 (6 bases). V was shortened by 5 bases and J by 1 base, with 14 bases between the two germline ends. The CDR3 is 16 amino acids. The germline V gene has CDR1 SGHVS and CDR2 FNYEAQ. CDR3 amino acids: CASSQTAAGNTGELFF. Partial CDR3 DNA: TGTGCCAGCAGCCAAACAGCAGCGGGGAACACCGGGGAG.

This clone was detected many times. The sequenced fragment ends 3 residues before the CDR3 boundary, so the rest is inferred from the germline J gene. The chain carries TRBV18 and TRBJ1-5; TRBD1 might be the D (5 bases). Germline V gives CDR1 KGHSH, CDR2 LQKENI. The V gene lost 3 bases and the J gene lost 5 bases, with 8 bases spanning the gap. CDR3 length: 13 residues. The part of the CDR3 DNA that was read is TGTGCCAGCTCACCGGGCAGGGATCAGCCC. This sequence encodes CASSPGRDQP. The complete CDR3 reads CASSPGRDQPQHF.

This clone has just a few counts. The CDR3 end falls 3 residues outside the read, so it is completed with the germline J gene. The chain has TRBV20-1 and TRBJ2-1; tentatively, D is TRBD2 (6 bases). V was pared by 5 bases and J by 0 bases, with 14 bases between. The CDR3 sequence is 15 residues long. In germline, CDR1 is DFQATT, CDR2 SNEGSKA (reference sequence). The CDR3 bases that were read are TGCAGTGCTCCCCGGGGGAGGATCTCCTACAATGAG. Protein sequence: CSAPRGRISYNE. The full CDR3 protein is CSAPRGRISYNEQFF.

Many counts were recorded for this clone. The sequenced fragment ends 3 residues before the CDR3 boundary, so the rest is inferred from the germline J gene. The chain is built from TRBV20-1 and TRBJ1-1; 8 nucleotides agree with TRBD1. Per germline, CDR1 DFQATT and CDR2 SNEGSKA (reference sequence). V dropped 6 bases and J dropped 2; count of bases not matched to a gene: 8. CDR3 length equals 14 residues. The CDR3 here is CSAPTGQGNTEAFF. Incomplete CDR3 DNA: TGCAGTGCCCCAACTGGACAGGGAAACACTGAA.

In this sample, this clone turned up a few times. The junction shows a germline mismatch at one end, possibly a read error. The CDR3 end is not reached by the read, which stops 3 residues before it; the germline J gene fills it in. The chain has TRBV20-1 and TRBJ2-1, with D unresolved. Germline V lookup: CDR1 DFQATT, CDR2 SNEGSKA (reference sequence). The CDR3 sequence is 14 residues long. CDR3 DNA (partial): TGCAGTGCTGCTTCCCGGTTACTCTACCATGAG. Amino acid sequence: CSAASRLLYHE. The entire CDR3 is CSAASRLLYHEQFF.

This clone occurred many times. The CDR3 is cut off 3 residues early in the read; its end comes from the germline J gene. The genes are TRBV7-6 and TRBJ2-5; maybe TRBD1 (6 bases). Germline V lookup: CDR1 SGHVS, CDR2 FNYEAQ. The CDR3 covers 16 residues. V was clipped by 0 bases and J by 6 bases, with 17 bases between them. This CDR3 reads CASSLAAAGVHQTQYF. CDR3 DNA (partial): TGTGCCAGCAGCTTAGCGGCGGCAGGGGTCCACCAGACC.

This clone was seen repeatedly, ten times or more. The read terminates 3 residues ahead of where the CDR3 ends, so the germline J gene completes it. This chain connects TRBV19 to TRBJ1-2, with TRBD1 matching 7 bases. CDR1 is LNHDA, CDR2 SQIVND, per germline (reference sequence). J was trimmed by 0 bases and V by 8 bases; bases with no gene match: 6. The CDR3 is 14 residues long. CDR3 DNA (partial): TGTGCCAGTGAGAACGGACAGGCTAACTATGGC. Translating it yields CASENGQANYG. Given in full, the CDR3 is CASENGQANYGYTF.

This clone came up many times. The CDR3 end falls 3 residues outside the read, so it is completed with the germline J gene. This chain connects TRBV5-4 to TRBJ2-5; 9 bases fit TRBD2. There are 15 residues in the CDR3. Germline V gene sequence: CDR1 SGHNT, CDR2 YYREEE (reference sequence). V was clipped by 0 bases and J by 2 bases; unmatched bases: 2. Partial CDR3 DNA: TGTGCCAGCAGCTTGGCTCTAGCGGGACAAGAGACC. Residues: CASSLALAGQET. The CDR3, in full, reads CASSLALAGQETQYF.

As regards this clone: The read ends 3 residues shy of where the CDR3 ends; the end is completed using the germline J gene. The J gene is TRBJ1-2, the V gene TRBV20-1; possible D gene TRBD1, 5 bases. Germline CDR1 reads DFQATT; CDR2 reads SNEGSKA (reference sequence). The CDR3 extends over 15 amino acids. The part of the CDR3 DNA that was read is TGCAGTGCTAGAGACGTAGCGGGCAGGGACTACGAC. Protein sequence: CSARDVAGRDYD. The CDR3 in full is CSARDVAGRDYDYTF.

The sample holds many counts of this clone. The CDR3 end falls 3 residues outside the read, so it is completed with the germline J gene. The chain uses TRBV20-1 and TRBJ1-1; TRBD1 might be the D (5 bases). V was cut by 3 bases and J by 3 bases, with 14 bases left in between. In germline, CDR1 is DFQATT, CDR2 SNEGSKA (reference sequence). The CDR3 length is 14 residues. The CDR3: CSASPRGGDTEAFF. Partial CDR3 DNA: TGCAGTGCTAGTCCGCGGGGAGGGGACACTGAA.

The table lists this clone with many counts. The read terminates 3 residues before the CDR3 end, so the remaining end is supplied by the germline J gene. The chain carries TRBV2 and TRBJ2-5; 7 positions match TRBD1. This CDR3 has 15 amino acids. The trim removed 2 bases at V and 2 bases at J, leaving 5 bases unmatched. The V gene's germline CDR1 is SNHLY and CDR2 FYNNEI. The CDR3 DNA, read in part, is TGTGCCAGCAGTGAACTAGGGACAGTGCAAGAGACC. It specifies CASSELGTVQET. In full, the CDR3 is CASSELGTVQETQYF.

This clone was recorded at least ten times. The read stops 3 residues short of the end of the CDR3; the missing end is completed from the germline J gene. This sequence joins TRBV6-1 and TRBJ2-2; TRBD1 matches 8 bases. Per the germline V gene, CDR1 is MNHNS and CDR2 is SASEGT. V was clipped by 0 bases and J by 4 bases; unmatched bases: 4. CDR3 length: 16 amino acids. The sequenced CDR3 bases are TGTGCCAGCAGTGAAGCGCAGGGGGCGGTCACCGGGGAG. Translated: CASSEAQGAVTGE. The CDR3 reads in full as CASSEAQGAVTGELFF.

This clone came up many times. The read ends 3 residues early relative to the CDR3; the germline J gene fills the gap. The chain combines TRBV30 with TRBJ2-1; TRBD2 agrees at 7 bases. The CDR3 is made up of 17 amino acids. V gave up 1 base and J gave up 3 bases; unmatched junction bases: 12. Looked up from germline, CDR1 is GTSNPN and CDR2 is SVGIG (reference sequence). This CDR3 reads CAWSGASGTTIYNEQFF. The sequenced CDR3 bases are TGTGCCTGGAGTGGAGCCTCCGGGACTACAATCTACAATGAG.

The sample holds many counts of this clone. The part of the CDR3 DNA that was read is TGTGCCAGCAGTCCAGCGGGAGGGCCGGTCGAG. Its translation is CASSPAGGPVE. Given in full, the CDR3 is CASSPAGGPVEQYF. This sequence joins TRBV2 and TRBJ2-7; 10 bases line up with TRBD2. The CDR3 goes on 3 residues after the read ends, and that part is filled in from the germline J gene. This CDR3 comprises 14 residues. CDR1 is SNHLY and CDR2 is FYNNEI in the germline V gene. V lost 5 bases, J lost 6 bases, and 7 bases stayed unmatched.

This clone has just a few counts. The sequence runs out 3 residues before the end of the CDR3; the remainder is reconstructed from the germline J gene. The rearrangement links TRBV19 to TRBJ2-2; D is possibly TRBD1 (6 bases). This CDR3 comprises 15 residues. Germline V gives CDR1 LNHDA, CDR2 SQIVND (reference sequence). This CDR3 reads CASRTGTPTNEKLFF. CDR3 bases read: TGTGCCAGTAGGACCGGGACACCGACTAATGAAAAG.

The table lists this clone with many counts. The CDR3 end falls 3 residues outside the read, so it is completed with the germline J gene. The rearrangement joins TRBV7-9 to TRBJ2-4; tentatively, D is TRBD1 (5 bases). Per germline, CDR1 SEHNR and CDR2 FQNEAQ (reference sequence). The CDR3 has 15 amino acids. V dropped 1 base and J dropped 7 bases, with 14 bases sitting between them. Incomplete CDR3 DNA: TGTGCCAGCAGCTTAGGTTCCAGGGCCGGGAACATT. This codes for CASSLGSRAGNI. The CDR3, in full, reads CASSLGSRAGNIQYF.

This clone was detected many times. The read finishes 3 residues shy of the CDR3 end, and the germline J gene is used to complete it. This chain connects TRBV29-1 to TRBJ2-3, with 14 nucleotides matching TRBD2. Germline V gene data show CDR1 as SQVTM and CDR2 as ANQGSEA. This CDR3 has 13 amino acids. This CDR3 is CRVGLAGADTQYF. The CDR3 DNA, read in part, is TGCAGGGTGGGACTAGCGGGAGCAGATACG.

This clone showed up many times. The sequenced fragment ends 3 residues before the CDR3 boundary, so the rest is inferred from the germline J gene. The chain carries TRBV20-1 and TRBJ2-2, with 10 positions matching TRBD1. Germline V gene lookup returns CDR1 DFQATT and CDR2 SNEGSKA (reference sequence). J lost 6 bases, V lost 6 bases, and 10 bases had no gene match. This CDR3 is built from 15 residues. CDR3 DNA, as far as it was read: TGCAGTGCCGAGAGTTGGGGACAGGGGCCCGGGGAG. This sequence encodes CSAESWGQGPGE. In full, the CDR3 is CSAESWGQGPGELFF.

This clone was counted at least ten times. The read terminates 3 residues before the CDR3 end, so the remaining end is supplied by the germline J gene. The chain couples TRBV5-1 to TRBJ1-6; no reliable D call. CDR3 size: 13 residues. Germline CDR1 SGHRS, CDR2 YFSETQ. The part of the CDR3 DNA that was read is TGCGCCAGCAGCTTGGCAGGCTTGAGTCCC. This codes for CASSLAGLSP. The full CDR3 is CASSLAGLSPLHF.

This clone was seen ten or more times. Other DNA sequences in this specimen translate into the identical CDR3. Here the CDR3 reads CASRAVAVSTDTQYF. The CDR3 bases that were read are TGTGCCAGCAGAGCCGTAGCGGTTAGCACAGATACG. The rearrangement links TRBV2 to TRBJ2-3, with a tentative D call TRBD2 (6 bases). Read data end 3 residues before the CDR3 end; the end is taken from the germline J gene. The CDR3 is made up of 15 amino acids. Germline V gene lookup returns CDR1 SNHLY and CDR2 FYNNEI. Trimming removed 6 bases at V and 0 bases at J, with 13 bases between.

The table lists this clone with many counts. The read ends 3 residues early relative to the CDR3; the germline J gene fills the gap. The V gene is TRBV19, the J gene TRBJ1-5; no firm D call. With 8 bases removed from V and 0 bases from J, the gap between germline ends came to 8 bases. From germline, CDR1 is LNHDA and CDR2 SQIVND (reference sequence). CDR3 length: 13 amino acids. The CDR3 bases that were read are TGTGCCAGTGCCACTGGTAGCAATCAGCCC. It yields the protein CASATGSNQP. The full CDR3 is CASATGSNQPQHF.

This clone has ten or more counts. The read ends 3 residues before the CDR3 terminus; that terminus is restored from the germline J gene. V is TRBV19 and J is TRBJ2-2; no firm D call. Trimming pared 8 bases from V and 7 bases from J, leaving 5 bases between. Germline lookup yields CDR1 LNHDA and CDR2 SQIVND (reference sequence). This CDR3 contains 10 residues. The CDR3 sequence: CASEGGELFF. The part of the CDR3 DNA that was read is TGTGCCAGTGAAGGCGGGGAG. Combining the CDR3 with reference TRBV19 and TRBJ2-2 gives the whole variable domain DGGITQSPKYLFRKEGQNVTLSCEQNLNHDAMYWYRQDPGQGLRLIYYSQIVNDFQKGDIAEGYSVSREKKESFPLTVTSAQKNPTAFYLCASEGGELFFGEGSRLTVL.

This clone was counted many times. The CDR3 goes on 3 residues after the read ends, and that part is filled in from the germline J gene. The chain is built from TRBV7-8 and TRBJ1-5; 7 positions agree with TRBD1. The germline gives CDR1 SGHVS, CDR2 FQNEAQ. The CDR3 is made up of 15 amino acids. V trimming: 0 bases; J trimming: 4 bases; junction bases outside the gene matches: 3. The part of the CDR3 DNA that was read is TGTGCCAGCAGCTTAGCAGGACAGGCAAATCAGCCC. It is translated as CASSLAGQANQP. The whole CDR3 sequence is CASSLAGQANQPQHF.

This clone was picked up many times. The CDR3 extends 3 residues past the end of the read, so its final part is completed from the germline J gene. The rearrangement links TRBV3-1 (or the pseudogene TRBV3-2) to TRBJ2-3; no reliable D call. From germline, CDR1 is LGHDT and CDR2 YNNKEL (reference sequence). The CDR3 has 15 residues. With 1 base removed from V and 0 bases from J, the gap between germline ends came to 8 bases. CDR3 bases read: TGTGCCAGCAGCCAAGGTTTCTCTAGCACAGATACG. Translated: CASSQGFSSTDT. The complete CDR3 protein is CASSQGFSSTDTQYF.

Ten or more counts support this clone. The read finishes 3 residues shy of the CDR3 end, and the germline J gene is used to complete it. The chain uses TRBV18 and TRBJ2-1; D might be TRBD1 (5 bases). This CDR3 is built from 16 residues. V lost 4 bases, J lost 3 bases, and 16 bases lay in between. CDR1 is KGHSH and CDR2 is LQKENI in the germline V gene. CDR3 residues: CASSQNLQDGYNEQFF. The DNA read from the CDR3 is TGTGCCAGCTCACAAAATCTACAGGATGGCTACAATGAG.

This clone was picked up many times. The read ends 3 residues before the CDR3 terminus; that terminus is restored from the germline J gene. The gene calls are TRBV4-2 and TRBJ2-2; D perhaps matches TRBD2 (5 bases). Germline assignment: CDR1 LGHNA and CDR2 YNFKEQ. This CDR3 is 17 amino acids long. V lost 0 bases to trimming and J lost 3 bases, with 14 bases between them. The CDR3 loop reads CASSQDRPGLYTGELFF. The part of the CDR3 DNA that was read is TGTGCCAGCAGCCAAGATCGCCCTGGACTGTACACCGGGGAG.